The T cell receptor (beta chain) described here comes from a study of cytomegalovirus exposure and HLA in healthy donors. The PCR had 60 Vbeta and 13 Jbeta primers. This table comes from immunoSEQ multiplex PCR, and its TCRdb copy is limited to in-frame clones, with some not included. The sample holds approximately 110,000 clones; under 85% are singletons and the top ten take 4.2%. This clone turned up a few times. Trimming removed 0 bases from V and 3 bases from J, with 17 bases in between. The CDR3 sequence is 17 residues long. Material for sequencing was PBMCs. The rearrangement uses TRBV23-1 and TRBJ2-5; D is possibly TRBD1 (6 bases). TRBV23-1 is an ORF for which the function is uncertain. The clonotype was recovered from a woman between 50 and 59 years old in good health and CMV-seropositive. The CDR3 nucleotides are TGCGCCAGCAGTCAATCACGGGACACTTGTGAGGAAGAGACCCAGTACTTC. As protein: CASSQSRDTCEEETQYF.